This T cell receptor beta chain comes out of a study of blood T cell repertoires in COVID-19. The germline CDR1 and CDR2 sequences are LNHNV and YYDKDF (reference sequence). The V end lost 4 bases, the J end lost 6 bases, and 16 bases lay between the germline ends. The CDR3 is 15 amino acids. Data came from immunoSEQ multiplex PCR; TCRdb stores just in-frame clones and leaves some out. The profile shows about 380,000 clones, 81% of them singletons. Specimen: peripheral blood. This clonotype was obtained from a human donor with acute or convalescent COVID-19. The donor label of this sample is uncertain. The chain couples TRBV15 to TRBJ1-5; the D gene is possibly TRBD1 (6 bases). The CDR3 is CATSNQTGHSQPQHF. In DNA, the CDR3 is TGTGCCACCAGCAACCAAACGGGACATTCTCAGCCCCAGCATTTT.